The entry that follows covers one TCR beta chain sequence. Its antigen is undetermined. The data derive from a study of cytomegalovirus exposure and HLA in healthy donors. Study outcomes and limitations: In the analysis, some V segments, TRBV6-2 and TRBV6-3 included, were excluded as indistinguishable. The study labeled under 200 TCR beta chains cytomegalovirus-associated. Researchers reportedly found TCR beta sequences accurately predicted most subjects' HLA-A and HLA-B alleles. Using a false discovery rate of 0.05, a later analysis showed that approximately 16,000 TCR beta sequences were associated with HLA alleles.

Primers: 60 Vbeta forward and 13 Jbeta reverse. Measured with immunoSEQ multiplex PCR; TCRdb has only the in-frame clones, and not every one. The repertoire holds roughly 130,000 clones, more than 60% seen once, with around 1.8% in the top ten. This CDR3 spans 16 amino acids. From germline, CDR1 is SGHTA and CDR2 FQGTGA. Trimming removed 5 bases from V and 2 bases from J; junction bases left unmatched: 9. This TCR was recovered from a male donor in good health and CMV-seronegative. The sequencing input was PBMCs. The rearrangement uses TRBV7-3 and TRBJ2-1; 7 bases match TRBD1. CDR3: CASSLQQGMAYNEQFF. Written as DNA, the CDR3 is TGTGCCAGCAGCCTCCAACAGGGGATGGCCTACAATGAGCAGTTCTTC. Based on the CDR3 plus reference TRBV7-3 and TRBJ2-1, the full variable domain is GAGVSQTPSNKVTEKGKYVELRCDPISGHTALYWYRQSLGQGPEFLIYFQGTGAADDSGLPNDRFFAVRPEGSVSTLKIQRTERGDSAVYLCASSLQQGMAYNEQFFGPGTRLTVL.